This T cell receptor beta chain was retrieved from a study of T cell responses to AZD1222 COVID-19 vaccine. The germline gives CDR1 LNHDA, CDR2 SQIVND (reference sequence). The CDR3 spans 16 residues. V dropped 0 bases and J dropped 2 bases, with 13 bases sitting between them. Assay used: immunoSEQ multiplex PCR; TCRdb lists only in-frame clones, some missing. The table records roughly 25,000 clones, 70% to 90% of them present only once. General study results and limits: A mostly white British donor set with more females was recruited, and clonal diversity was possibly underestimated. Regions 160-218 and 743-854 held dominance among vaccine-associated CD4 TCRs, which spanned spike. Unmutated regions of variants are reportedly targeted by nearly half of spike-specific TCRs.

For this clone: Its target is unknown.

This chain links TRBV19 with TRBJ1-2; D gene uncertain. The receptor was isolated from an adult who received the AZD1222 COVID-19 vaccine. The starting material was peripheral blood, obtained 28 days after the second AZD1222 dose. For the CDR3, the DNA is TGTGCCAGTAGTATAGATGGCAGGACCGAGAACTATGGCTACACCTTC. Its protein is CASSIDGRTENYGYTF.